This T cell receptor (beta chain) was profiled in a study of T cells in Graves' hyperthyroidism and ophthalmopathy. The CDR3 loop spans 16 amino acids. Per germline, CDR1 SNHLY and CDR2 FYNNEI. The V end was cut by 3 bases, the J end by 3 bases, with 17 bases between. Amplification yielded TCR beta CDR3 regions, with RNA transcripts as the source. The HTBI primer set was used in a first-round RT-PCR of the TCR CDR3. MiXCR was run by TCRdb on the multiplex PCR reads, yielding one entry per CDR3 protein. In the table there are approximately 640,000 distinct CDR3 sequences, roughly a sixth of which are singletons. This clonotype was detected ten times or more.

Sample: blood. V gene TRBV2 combines with J gene TRBJ1-2; D perhaps matches TRBD1 (6 bases). The source is a man in his fifties or sixties with Graves' hyperthyroidism. In DNA form, the CDR3 reads TGTGCCAGCAGTGAGACCCTAGTCTGGACAGACTATGGCTACACCTTC. Protein: CASSETLVWTDYGYTF.